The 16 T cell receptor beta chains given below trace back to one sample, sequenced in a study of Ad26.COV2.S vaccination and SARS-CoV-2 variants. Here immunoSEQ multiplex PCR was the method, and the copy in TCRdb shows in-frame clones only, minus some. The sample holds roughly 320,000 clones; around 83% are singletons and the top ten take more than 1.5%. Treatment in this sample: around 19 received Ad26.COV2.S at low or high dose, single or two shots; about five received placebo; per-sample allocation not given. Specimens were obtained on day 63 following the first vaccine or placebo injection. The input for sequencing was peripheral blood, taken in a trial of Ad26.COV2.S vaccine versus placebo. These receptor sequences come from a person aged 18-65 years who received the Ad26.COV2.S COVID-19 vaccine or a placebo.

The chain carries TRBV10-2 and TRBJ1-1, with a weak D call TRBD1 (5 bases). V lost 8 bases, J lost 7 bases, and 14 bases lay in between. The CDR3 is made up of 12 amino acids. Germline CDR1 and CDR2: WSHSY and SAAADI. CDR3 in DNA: TGCGCCAGCTCCCAGGGCGGCAGTGAAGCTTTCTTT. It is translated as CASSQGGSEAFF.

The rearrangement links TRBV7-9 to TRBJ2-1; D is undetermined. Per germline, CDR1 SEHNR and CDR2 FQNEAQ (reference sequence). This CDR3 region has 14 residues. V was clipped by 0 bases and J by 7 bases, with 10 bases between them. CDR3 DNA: TGTGCCAGCAGCTTAGCCCTCTCGGGTAATGAGCAGTTCTTC. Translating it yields CASSLALSGNEQFF.

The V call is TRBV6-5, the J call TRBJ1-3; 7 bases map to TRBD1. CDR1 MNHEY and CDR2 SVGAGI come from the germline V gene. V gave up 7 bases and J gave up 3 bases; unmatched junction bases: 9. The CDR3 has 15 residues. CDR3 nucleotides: TGTGCCAGCATAAGGGGGCTAGGCTATGGAAACACCATATATTTT. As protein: CASIRGLGYGNTIYF.

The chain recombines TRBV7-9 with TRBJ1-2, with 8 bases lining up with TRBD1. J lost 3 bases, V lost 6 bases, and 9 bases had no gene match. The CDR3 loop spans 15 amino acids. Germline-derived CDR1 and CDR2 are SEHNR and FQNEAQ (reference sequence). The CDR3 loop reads CASSSGGQGDYGYTF. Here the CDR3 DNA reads TGTGCCAGCAGTTCGGGAGGACAGGGCGACTATGGCTACACCTTC.

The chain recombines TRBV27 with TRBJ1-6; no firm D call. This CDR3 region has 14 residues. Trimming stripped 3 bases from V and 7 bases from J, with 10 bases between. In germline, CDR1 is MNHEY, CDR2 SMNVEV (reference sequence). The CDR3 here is CASSLLGFNSPLHF. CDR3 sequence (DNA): TGTGCCAGCAGTTTGCTGGGTTTCAATTCACCCCTCCACTTT.

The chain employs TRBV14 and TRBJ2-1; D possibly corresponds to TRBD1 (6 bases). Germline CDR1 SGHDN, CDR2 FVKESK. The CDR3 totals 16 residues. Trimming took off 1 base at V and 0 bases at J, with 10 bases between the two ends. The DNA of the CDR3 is TGTGCCAGCAGCCAAGGGGGGCCCAACTCCTACAATGAGCAGTTCTTC. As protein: CASSQGGPNSYNEQFF.

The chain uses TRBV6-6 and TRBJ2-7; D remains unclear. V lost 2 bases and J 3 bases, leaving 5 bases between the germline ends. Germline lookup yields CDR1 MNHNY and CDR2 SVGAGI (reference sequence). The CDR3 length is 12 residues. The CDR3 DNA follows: TGTGCCAGCAGTTACCAGGTCTACGAGCAGTACTTC. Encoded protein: CASSYQVYEQYF.

CDR3 coding DNA: TGTGCCAGTAGTGGGTATGGCTACACCTTC. Amino acids: CASSGYGYTF. This chain uses TRBV19 with TRBJ1-2; D remains unclear. V lost 5 bases and J lost 5, with 3 bases in between. CDR1 is LNHDA and CDR2 is SQIVND in the germline V gene (reference sequence). This CDR3 comprises 10 residues.

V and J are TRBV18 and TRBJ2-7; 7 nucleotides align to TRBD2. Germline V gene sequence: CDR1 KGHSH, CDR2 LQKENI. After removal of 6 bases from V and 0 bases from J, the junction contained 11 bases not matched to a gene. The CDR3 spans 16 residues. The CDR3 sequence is CASSTTGGGGSYEQYF. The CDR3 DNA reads TGTGCCAGCTCTACCACGGGGGGAGGTGGCTCCTACGAGCAGTACTTC.

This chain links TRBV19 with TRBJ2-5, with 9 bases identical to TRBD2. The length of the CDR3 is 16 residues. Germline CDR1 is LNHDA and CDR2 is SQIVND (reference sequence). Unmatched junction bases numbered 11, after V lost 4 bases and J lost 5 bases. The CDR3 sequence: CASSRKLTSGAETQYF. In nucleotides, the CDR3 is TGTGCCAGTAGTAGAAAATTGACTAGCGGTGCGGAGACCCAGTACTTC.

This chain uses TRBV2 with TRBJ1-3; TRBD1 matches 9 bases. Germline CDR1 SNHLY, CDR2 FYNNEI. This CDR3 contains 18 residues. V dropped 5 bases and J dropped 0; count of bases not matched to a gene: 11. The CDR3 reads CASSLPWDRVVSGNTIYF. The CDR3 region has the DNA TGTGCCAGCAGTTTACCTTGGGACAGGGTGGTCTCTGGAAACACCATATATTTT.

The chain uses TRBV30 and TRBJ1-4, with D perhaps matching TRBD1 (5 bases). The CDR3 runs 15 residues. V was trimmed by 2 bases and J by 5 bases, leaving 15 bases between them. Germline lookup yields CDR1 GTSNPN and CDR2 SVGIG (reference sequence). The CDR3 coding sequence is TGTGCCTGGAGTCTAGAGACAGACCTCAATGAAAAACTGTTTTTT. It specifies CAWSLETDLNEKLFF.

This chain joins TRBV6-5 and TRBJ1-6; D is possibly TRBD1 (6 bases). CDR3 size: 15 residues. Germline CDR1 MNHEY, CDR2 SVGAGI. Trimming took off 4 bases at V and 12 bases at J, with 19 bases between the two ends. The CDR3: CASSSSTGSGGPLHF. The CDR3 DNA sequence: TGTGCCAGCAGTTCATCGACAGGCTCTGGGGGACCCCTCCACTTT.

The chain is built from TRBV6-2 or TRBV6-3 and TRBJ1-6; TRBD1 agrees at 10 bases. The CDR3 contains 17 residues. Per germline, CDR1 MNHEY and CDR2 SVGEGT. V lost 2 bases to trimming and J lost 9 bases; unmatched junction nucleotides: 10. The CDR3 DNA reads TGTGCCAGCAGTTACAGGGACCCGGGACAGGGGACTTCACCCCTCCACTTT. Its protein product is CASSYRDPGQGTSPLHF.

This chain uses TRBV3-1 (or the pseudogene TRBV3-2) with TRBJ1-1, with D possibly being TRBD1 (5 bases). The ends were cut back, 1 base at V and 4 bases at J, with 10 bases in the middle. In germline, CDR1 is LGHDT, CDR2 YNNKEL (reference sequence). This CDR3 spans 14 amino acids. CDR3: CASSQGSGVTEAFF. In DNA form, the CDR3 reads TGTGCCAGCAGCCAAGGTTCGGGGGTCACTGAAGCTTTCTTT.

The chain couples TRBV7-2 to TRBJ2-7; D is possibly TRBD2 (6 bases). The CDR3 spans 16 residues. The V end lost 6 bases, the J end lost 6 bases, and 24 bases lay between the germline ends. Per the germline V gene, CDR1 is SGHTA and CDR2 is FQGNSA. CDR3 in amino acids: CASSRGPSDGVLEQYF. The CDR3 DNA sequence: TGTGCCAGCAGTCGAGGACCTAGCGATGGGGTCCTCGAGCAGTACTTC. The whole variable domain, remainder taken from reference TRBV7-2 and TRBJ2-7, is GAGVSQSPSNKVTEKGKDVELRCDPISGHTALYWYRQSLGQGLEFLIYFQGNSAPDKSGLPSDRFSAERTGGSVSTLTIQRTQQEDSAVYLCASSRGPSDGVLEQYFGPGTRLTVT.